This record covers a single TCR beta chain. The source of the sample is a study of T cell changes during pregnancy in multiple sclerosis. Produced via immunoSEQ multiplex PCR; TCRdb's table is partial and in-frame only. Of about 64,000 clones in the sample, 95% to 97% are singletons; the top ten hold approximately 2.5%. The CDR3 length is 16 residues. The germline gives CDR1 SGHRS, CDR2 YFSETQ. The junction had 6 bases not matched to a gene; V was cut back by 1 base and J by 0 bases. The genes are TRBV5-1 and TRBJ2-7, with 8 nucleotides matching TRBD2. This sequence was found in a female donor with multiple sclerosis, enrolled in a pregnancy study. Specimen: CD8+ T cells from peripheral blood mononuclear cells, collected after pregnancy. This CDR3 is CASSLLAGGLSYEQYF. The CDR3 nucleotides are TGCGCCAGCAGCTTGTTGGCGGGGGGCCTCTCCTACGAGCAGTACTTC.